The 23 T cell receptor beta chains listed next were all sequenced from one sample in a study of blood T cells in healthy people across ages. The use of a sample-barcoded 5' primer and a J-beta primer mix characterized a second PCR of about 7 to 12 cycles. A single record per CDR3 protein comes from TCRdb applying MiXCR to the 5' RACE reads. Seen here are about 780,000 distinct CDR3 sequences, about 26% observed once, and the top ten hold roughly 3.1%. These records were also assigned to another study, of T cells of mothers and their children.

The sample consisted of blood. The receptors derive from a boy aged 5-17 years in good health.

In its sample, this clonotype was seen once. The CDR3 here is CASSLFEGFYNSPLHF. The CDR3 DNA reads TGTGCCAGCAGCTTATTCGAGGGGTTTTATAATTCACCCCTCCACTTT. The rearrangement links TRBV11-2 to TRBJ1-6, with D possibly TRBD1 on 5 matching bases. Trimming left V 2 bases short and J 4 bases short, with 12 bases between. The CDR3 has 16 residues. Looked up from germline, CDR1 is SGHAT and CDR2 is FQNNGV.

The chain recombines TRBV11-2 with TRBJ2-3, with 9 bases lining up with TRBD1. Germline assignment: CDR1 SGHAT and CDR2 FQNNGV. The CDR3 consists of 15 residues. V lost 5 bases and J lost 2; bases outside the gene matches: 5. The CDR3 coding sequence is TGTGCCAGCAGCGCGGGACAGGGCTACACAGATACGCAGTATTTT. This translates into CASSAGQGYTDTQYF.

The rearrangement links TRBV5-5 to TRBJ2-1; D may be TRBD2 (5 bases). V lost 2 bases and J lost 0, with 12 bases in between. The CDR3 extends over 16 amino acids. Germline V CDR1 and CDR2: SGHKS, YYEKEE (reference sequence). This CDR3 reads CASSLGGSPSYNEQFF. CDR3 DNA sequence: TGTGCCAGCAGCTTAGGCGGGTCCCCCTCCTACAATGAGCAGTTCTTC. Variable domain in full (rest from reference TRBV5-5 and TRBJ2-1): DAGVTQSPTHLIKTRGQQVTLRCSPISGHKSVSWYQQVLGQGPQFIFQYYEKEERGRGNFPDRFSARQFPNYSSELNVNALLLGDSALYLCASSLGGSPSYNEQFFGPGTRLTVL.

In its sample, this clonotype was seen a few times. V is TRBV20-1 and J is TRBJ2-4, with D maybe TRBD1 (5 bases). V was pared by 2 bases and J by 9 bases, with 11 bases between. CDR1 is DFQATT, CDR2 SNEGSKA, per germline (reference sequence). The CDR3 covers 12 residues. The DNA for the CDR3 is TGCAGTGCTAGACCAGGGCCTGGCATTCAGTACTTC. This gives the protein CSARPGPGIQYF.

This clonotype was counted between two and nine times. The rearrangement uses TRBV20-1 and TRBJ2-2; the D call may be TRBD1 or TRBD2 (6 bases each). This CDR3 spans 16 amino acids. CDR1 is DFQATT and CDR2 is SNEGSKA in the germline V gene (reference sequence). V was cut by 2 bases and J by 0 bases, with 13 bases left in between. CDR3 in amino acids: CSARPHRDSNTGELFF. The CDR3 region has the DNA TGCAGTGCTAGACCTCACAGGGACTCGAACACCGGGGAGCTGTTTTTT.

The V call is TRBV6-1, the J call TRBJ2-5; 7 bases are shared with TRBD1. The last part of the DNA fits TRBJ2-7 better; the J call may be wrong. This CDR3 contains 14 residues. The germline V gene has CDR1 MNHNS and CDR2 SASEGT. In DNA form, the CDR3 reads TGTGCCAGCAGTCACGGGACAGTTTCCTACGAGCAGTACTTC. It is translated as CASSHGTVSYEQYF.

In this sample, this clonotype turned up a few times. The V call is TRBV2, the J call TRBJ2-5; D possibly corresponds to TRBD2 (5 bases). Trimming took off 3 bases at V and 2 bases at J, with 7 bases between the two ends. Germline CDR1 is SNHLY and CDR2 is FYNNEI. The CDR3 loop spans 13 amino acids. The CDR3: CASSEEVQETQYF. CDR3 coding DNA: TGTGCCAGCAGTGAGGAGGTACAAGAGACCCAGTACTTC.

This chain links TRBV12-3 or TRBV12-4 with TRBJ2-5; no definite D call. Deletions cut 1 base from V and 5 bases from J, with 8 bases between. The CDR3 has 13 residues. DNA for the CDR3: TGTGCCAGCAGTTTAGACGGCAAGGAGACCCAGTACTTC. It is translated as CASSLDGKETQYF.

This chain uses TRBV29-1 with TRBJ1-2; D may be TRBD1 (6 bases). In germline, CDR1 is SQVTM, CDR2 ANQGSEA. The CDR3 covers 14 residues. The V end lost 0 bases, the J end lost 4 bases, and 12 bases lay between the germline ends. The CDR3 region is CSVEDLRGGYGYTF. CDR3 nucleotide sequence: TGCAGCGTTGAAGATCTCAGGGGCGGCTATGGCTACACCTTC.

This chain uses TRBV4-2 with TRBJ2-7, with TRBD1 matching over 8 bases. V lost 0 bases, J lost 4 bases, and 5 bases stayed unmatched. There are 15 residues in the CDR3. Germline CDR1 is LGHNA and CDR2 is YNFKEQ. The CDR3 here is CASSQDPGQGYEQYF. The CDR3 nucleotides are TGTGCCAGCAGCCAAGATCCCGGACAGGGATACGAGCAGTACTTC.

A few counts support this clonotype. In DNA form, the CDR3 reads TGCAGTGCAACTGGGAGAGTCACCGGGGAGCTGTTTTTT. It codes for CSATGRVTGELFF. The chain has TRBV20-1 and TRBJ2-2, with a weak D call TRBD2 (5 bases). The V and J ends lost 6 bases and 4 bases respectively, with 12 bases between them. Germline V CDR1 and CDR2: DFQATT, SNEGSKA (reference sequence). This CDR3 contains 13 residues.

This clonotype was picked up a small number of times. This rearrangement joins TRBV29-1 to TRBJ2-1, with 13 bases identical to TRBD2. There are 14 residues in the CDR3. V was clipped by 7 bases and J by 4 bases; unmatched bases: 4. The germline V gene has CDR1 SQVTM and CDR2 ANQGSEA. This chain's CDR3 is CSGRLAGGYNEQFF. CDR3 coding DNA: TGCAGCGGAAGACTAGCGGGAGGATACAATGAGCAGTTCTTC.

The gene calls are TRBV20-1 and TRBJ2-5, with D tentatively TRBD2 (5 bases). Matching the DNA end better, TRBJ2-7 makes the J call doubtful. Germline V gene sequence: CDR1 DFQATT, CDR2 SNEGSKA (reference sequence). This CDR3 is built from 14 residues. For the CDR3, the DNA is TGCAGTGCTAGAGACGGACGGAGGAACTACGAGCAGTACTTC. Translation gives CSARDGRRNYEQYF.

This clonotype has a handful of counts. This chain connects TRBV25-1 to TRBJ1-1, with D hard to call. The V gene's germline CDR1 is MGHDK and CDR2 SYGVNS. The CDR3 covers 15 residues. Trimming took off 2 bases at V and 0 bases at J, with 10 bases between the two ends. This chain's CDR3 is CASSENRYMNTEAFF. The CDR3 bases are TGTGCCAGCAGTGAAAATAGGTACATGAACACTGAAGCTTTCTTT.

This clonotype was picked up a small number of times. The chain uses TRBV25-1 and TRBJ2-7; no firm D call. Germline assignment: CDR1 MGHDK and CDR2 SYGVNS. The CDR3 extends over 12 amino acids. Deletions cut 10 bases from V and 1 base from J, with 11 bases between. The CDR3 nucleotides are TGTGCCACCACGGCCTTTTCCTACGAGCAGTACTTC. Its protein is CATTAFSYEQYF.

This clonotype showed up just a few times. The chain links TRBV6-5 to TRBJ2-2; D gene uncertain. Deletions cut 7 bases from V and 3 bases from J, with 9 bases between. This CDR3 region has 13 residues. In germline, CDR1 is MNHEY, CDR2 SVGAGI. The CDR3 here is CASKRVDTGELFF. The CDR3 DNA sequence: TGTGCCAGCAAACGGGTAGACACCGGGGAGCTGTTTTTT.

This clonotype has just a few counts. The junction departs from the called germline gene at one end, perhaps through a read error. The chain uses TRBV2 and TRBJ2-3, with TRBD1 matching over 11 bases. The CDR3 totals 14 residues. Germline CDR1 SNHLY, CDR2 FYNNEI. CDR3 nucleotides: TGTGCCAGCACCAAGGACAGGGGGCCAGATGCGCAGTATTTT. This codes for CASTKDRGPDAQYF.

The J gene is TRBJ2-4, the V gene TRBV12-3 or TRBV12-4, with D perhaps matching TRBD1 (7 bases). CDR3 length equals 18 residues. Trimming took 4 bases from V and 8 from J, leaving 27 bases between them. The CDR3 spells CASSYNRRGLNPTDIQYF. The DNA of the CDR3 is TGTGCCAGCAGTTATAACAGGAGGGGGCTAAACCCCACGGACATTCAGTACTTC.

This clonotype appeared a few times. J is TRBJ2-5 and V is TRBV20-1; TRBD2 aligns across 8 bases. The end of the DNA fits TRBJ2-1 better, so the J call may be wrong. The CDR3 is made up of 14 amino acids. Looked up from germline, CDR1 is DFQATT and CDR2 is SNEGSKA (reference sequence). CDR3 loop: CSATPPGGLYEQFF. CDR3 bases: TGCAGTGCGACCCCCCCGGGGGGGTTGTATGAGCAGTTCTTC.

The CDR3 loop is CASSFGTEANYGYTF. As DNA, the CDR3 is TGCGCCAGCAGCTTTGGGACAGAAGCTAACTATGGCTACACCTTC. The chain employs TRBV5-1 and TRBJ1-2; 7 positions agree with TRBD1. CDR3 length: 15 amino acids. CDR1 is SGHRS and CDR2 is YFSETQ in the germline V gene. V shed 2 bases and J 0 bases; nucleotides not matched to a gene: 4.

A few counts support this clonotype. The chain employs TRBV7-9 and TRBJ2-7; D possibly corresponds to TRBD1 (6 bases). The CDR3 totals 14 residues. Trimming stripped 0 bases from V and 4 bases from J, with 10 bases between. Germline V gene sequence: CDR1 SEHNR, CDR2 FQNEAQ (reference sequence). CDR3 DNA sequence: TGTGCCAGCAGCTTAGCAAACAGGGTTTACGAGCAGTACTTC. It translates to CASSLANRVYEQYF.

The chain combines TRBV29-1 with TRBJ1-2; D might be TRBD1 (6 bases). V was pared by 5 bases and J by 2 bases, with 9 bases between. CDR1 is SQVTM and CDR2 is ANQGSEA in the germline V gene. This CDR3 region has 12 residues. CDR3 DNA sequence: TGCAGCGTTAACGGACAGAACTATGGCTACACCTTC. It yields the protein CSVNGQNYGYTF.

The rearrangement joins TRBV4-1 to TRBJ1-4, with D possibly TRBD1 on 6 matching bases. Trimming removed 6 bases from V and 5 bases from J, with 22 bases in between. The germline V gene has CDR1 MGHRA and CDR2 YSYEKL. CDR3 length: 17 amino acids. CDR3 nucleotide sequence: TGCGCCAGCAGGCAGAGAGGAACCGGACAGAAGAATGAAAAACTGTTTTTT. Its translation: CASRQRGTGQKNEKLFF.